This T cell receptor (beta chain) was recovered during a study of a mutant IDH1 vaccine in newly diagnosed glioma. The germline CDR1 and CDR2 sequences are SGHTA and FQGNSA. Trimming cost V 2 bases and J 4 bases, with 11 bases left between them. The CDR3 is made up of 14 amino acids. Study results and caveats: The authors found pseudoprogression apparently unrelated to changes in top peripheral T cell clonotypes.

Time point given: week 23, last vaccination. Vaccination used 300 ug of mutant IDH1 20-mer peptide per dose, with topical imiquimod. Data came from immunoSEQ multiplex PCR; TCRdb stores just in-frame clones and leaves some out. The table includes around 56,000 clones, roughly 81% detected once. This clone was counted only a few times. The antigen is not known. The gene calls are TRBV7-2 and TRBJ1-1; D is unclear. The sequencing here drew on PBMCs, taken from a glioma patient whose treatment included an IDH1 peptide vaccine. The clonotype was recovered from a woman between 40 and 55 years old with glioma. Some clones in this sample may be carry-over from other donors' samples. CDR3 loop: CASSLYRGGTEAFF. CDR3 sequence (DNA): TGTGCCAGCAGCTTATACCGGGGAGGCACTGAAGCTTTCTTT.